These 17 T cell receptor beta chains were sequenced from one sample in a study of cytomegalovirus exposure and HLA in healthy donors. Researchers ran the PCR with 60 Vbeta and 13 Jbeta primers. Using immunoSEQ multiplex PCR, the repertoire was profiled, and TCRdb retains in-frame clones only, with some absent. The data contain some 140,000 clones, about 66% of them singletons. The source material was PBMCs. These receptors were collected from a human donor in good health.

This chain joins TRBV9 and TRBJ2-1; a weak D match, TRBD2 (6 bases). Germline V lookup: CDR1 SGDLS, CDR2 YYNGEE. V gave up 2 bases and J gave up 2 bases, with 11 bases separating them. The CDR3 runs to 15 residues. The CDR3 bases are TGTGCCAGCAGCGTGGAAACTAGCCCCTACAATGAGCAGTTCTTC. It yields the protein CASSVETSPYNEQFF.

The V and J genes are TRBV15 and TRBJ1-4, with a possible D match to TRBD1 (6 bases). Trimming removed 2 bases from V and 8 bases from J, with 9 bases in between. The CDR3 covers 13 residues. The germline gives CDR1 LNHNV, CDR2 YYDKDF (reference sequence). The CDR3 is CATSRTGNEKLFF. The CDR3 DNA sequence: TGTGCCACCAGCAGAACAGGGAACGAAAAACTGTTTTTT.

The genes are TRBV4-1 and TRBJ2-1, with 16 bases identical to TRBD2. Germline V gene sequence: CDR1 MGHRA, CDR2 YSYEKL. V dropped 4 bases and J dropped 10; count of bases not matched to a gene: 7. The CDR3 totals 16 residues. The CDR3, as DNA: TGCGCCAGCAGCCTATCCGGGACTAGCGGGAGGGGCGAGCAGTTCTTC. Protein product: CASSLSGTSGRGEQFF.

The gene calls are TRBV5-4 and TRBJ2-4; weak D call: TRBD2 (5 bases). V was trimmed by 1 base and J by 8 bases, leaving 10 bases between them. This CDR3 spans 13 amino acids. The germline CDR1 and CDR2 sequences are SGHNT and YYREEE (reference sequence). CDR3 sequence: CASSLRGTDIQYF. As DNA, the CDR3 is TGTGCCAGCAGCTTGCGGGGTACGGACATTCAGTACTTC. Variable domain in full (rest from reference TRBV5-4 and TRBJ2-4): ETGVTQSPTHLIKTRGQQVTLRCSSQSGHNTVSWYQQALGQGPQFIFQYYREEENGRGNFPPRFSGLQFPNYSSELNVNALELDDSALYLCASSLRGTDIQYFGAGTRLSVL.

The rearrangement links TRBV29-1 to TRBJ2-1; TRBD1 aligns across 11 bases. This CDR3 has 17 amino acids. Germline CDR1 reads SQVTM; CDR2 reads ANQGSEA. After removal of 7 bases from V and 4 bases from J, the junction contained 15 bases not matched to a gene. The CDR3 is CSGSGTGGPSGYNEQFF. The CDR3 DNA reads TGCAGCGGCTCCGGGACAGGGGGGCCTAGCGGTTACAATGAGCAGTTCTTC.

This clone was seen only a few times. The CDR3 DNA sequence: TGTGCCAGCAGTTTCCTCTACAGGGGGGCCAAAAACATTCAGTACTTC. Protein sequence: CASSFLYRGAKNIQYF. The genes are TRBV27 and TRBJ2-4; 8 nucleotides agree with TRBD1. V lost 3 bases to trimming and J lost 1 base; unmatched junction nucleotides: 5. The CDR3 length is 16 residues. Germline V gene data show CDR1 as MNHEY and CDR2 as SMNVEV (reference sequence).

The chain carries TRBV5-6 and TRBJ2-1; 7 positions agree with TRBD2. Per germline, CDR1 SGHDT and CDR2 YYEEEE. CDR3 length: 15 residues. V was clipped by 0 bases and J by 7 bases; unmatched bases: 7. The CDR3 region has the DNA TGTGCCAGCAGCTTGGGTGGGAGGGGAATGAATGAGCAGTTCTTC. This translates into CASSLGGRGMNEQFF.

A few counts support this clone. The J gene is TRBJ2-3, the V gene TRBV27; 8 nucleotides line up with TRBD2. The CDR3 consists of 16 residues. Germline lookup yields CDR1 MNHEY and CDR2 SMNVEV (reference sequence). With 5 bases clipped from V and 1 base from J, the junction kept 8 bases outside the gene matches. CDR3 bases: TGTGCCAGCAGTCCCACGGGAGCGGGAGGCACAGATACGCAGTATTTT. It specifies CASSPTGAGGTDTQYF.

A few counts support this clone. The chain has TRBV12-5 and TRBJ2-1; 8 bases align to TRBD1. Germline V gene sequence: CDR1 LGHNT, CDR2 FRNRAP. This CDR3 has 18 residues. V shed 0 bases and J 3 bases; nucleotides not matched to a gene: 10. The CDR3 region is CASGLVTGTGLFYNEQFF. DNA of the CDR3: TGTGCTAGTGGTTTGGTAACGGGGACAGGACTCTTCTACAATGAGCAGTTCTTC.

The chain links TRBV5-1 to TRBJ2-3; D might be TRBD1 (6 bases). The CDR3 length is 13 residues. V was cut by 4 bases and J by 5 bases, with 11 bases left in between. From germline, CDR1 is SGHRS and CDR2 YFSETQ. The CDR3 sequence: CASSPRRGDTQYF. The CDR3 DNA reads as TGCGCCAGCAGCCCGCGCAGGGGAGATACGCAGTATTTT.

The CDR3 sequence is CASSPAQASYGYTF. CDR3 nucleotide sequence: TGTGCCAGCTCACCAGCCCAGGCGAGCTATGGCTACACCTTC. The rearrangement uses TRBV18 and TRBJ1-2; D gene uncertain. V was shortened by 2 bases and J by 4 bases, with 11 bases between the two germline ends. The germline V gene encodes CDR1 KGHSH and CDR2 LQKENI. The CDR3 is made up of 14 amino acids.

The gene calls are TRBV11-3 and TRBJ2-7; D is unresolved. This CDR3 contains 15 residues. Germline V gives CDR1 SGHNT, CDR2 YENEEA. With 1 base removed from V and 0 bases from J, the gap between germline ends came to 10 bases. CDR3 amino acids: CASSLVGVSSYEQYF. CDR3 coding DNA: TGTGCCAGCAGCTTAGTGGGCGTCAGCTCCTACGAGCAGTACTTC.

J is TRBJ1-5 and V is TRBV10-3, with 7 bases that match TRBD1. V dropped 10 bases and J dropped 7; count of bases not matched to a gene: 10. Germline CDR1 and CDR2: ENHRY and SYGVKD. This CDR3 is built from 13 residues. CDR3 DNA: TGTGCCAGCAAGGGGGCAGGGGACCAGCCCCAGCATTTT. Its protein product is CASKGAGDQPQHF.

Comment on this clone: Other DNA variants within this sample encode the same CDR3. The V call is TRBV28, the J call TRBJ2-7, with a tentative D call TRBD2 (6 bases). Trimming cost V 6 bases and J 1 base, with 7 bases left between them. Germline loops: CDR1 MDHEN, CDR2 SYDVKM. This CDR3 spans 12 amino acids. CDR3 DNA sequence: TGTGCCAGCAGCGGGACTTCCTACGAGCAGTACTTC. The encoded protein is CASSGTSYEQYF.

The rearrangement joins TRBV7-3 to TRBJ2-1; 7 bases fit TRBD2. The ends lost 3 bases at V and 6 bases at J; junction bases unmatched: 5. Germline values: CDR1 SGHTA, CDR2 FQGTGA. The CDR3 has 14 residues. The CDR3 region has the DNA TGTGCCAGCAGCTTGGCGGGAGCCGTCAATGAGCAGTTCTTC. Translation gives CASSLAGAVNEQFF.

The chain joins TRBV7-8 to TRBJ1-1; D is ambiguous. This CDR3 is built from 15 residues. V was pared by 0 bases and J by 2 bases, with 10 bases between. The germline V gene has CDR1 SGHVS and CDR2 FQNEAQ. The chain's CDR3 is CASSLARFENTEAFF. DNA of the CDR3: TGTGCCAGCAGCTTAGCGCGATTCGAAAACACTGAAGCTTTCTTT.

The rearrangement uses TRBV7-3 and TRBJ2-2; D possibly corresponds to TRBD1 (6 bases). Trimming pared 6 bases from V and 5 bases from J, leaving 16 bases between. The CDR3 totals 15 residues. The germline V gene has CDR1 SGHTA and CDR2 FQGTGA. CDR3 in amino acids: CASRSTGLGTGELFF. CDR3 sequence (DNA): TGTGCCAGCAGATCCACAGGGTTAGGTACCGGGGAGCTGTTTTTT.